What follows are 27 T cell receptor beta chains derived from one specimen sequenced in a study of cytomegalovirus exposure and HLA in healthy donors. The protocol was immunoSEQ multiplex PCR, while the TCRdb copy is restricted to in-frame clones and leaves out a portion. This sample has about 160,000 clones, with 84% found just once. Sequenced sample: PBMCs. The receptors here all came from a man under 40 in good health and CMV-seropositive.

The chain links TRBV21-1 to TRBJ2-3; whether TRBD2, the table's D call, matches the DNA was not checked. TRBV21-1 has pseudogene status. The CDR3 is 12 residues long. CDR3 loop: CASSKREHTQYF. The CDR3 DNA reads TGTGCCAGCAGCAAAAGGGAGCATACGCAGTATTTT.

The chain is built from TRBV28 and TRBJ1-3, with D possibly matching TRBD1 (5 bases). The V and J ends lost 5 bases and 7 bases respectively, with 12 bases between them. Germline V gene sequence: CDR1 MDHEN, CDR2 SYDVKM. The CDR3 is 13 residues long. The CDR3 loop reads CASSLDKGNTIYF. Written as DNA, the CDR3 is TGTGCCAGCAGTCTCGACAAGGGGAACACCATATATTTT.

The genes are TRBV27 and TRBJ1-6; 8 bases match TRBD1. V trimming: 5 bases; J trimming: 0 bases; junction bases outside the gene matches: 6. This CDR3 comprises 17 residues. Germline lookup yields CDR1 MNHEY and CDR2 SMNVEV (reference sequence). The CDR3, as DNA: TGTGCCAGCAGTATAGGACAGGGAGGCTCCTATAATTCACCCCTCCACTTT. Translating it yields CASSIGQGGSYNSPLHF.

The chain couples TRBV28 to TRBJ2-7, with a tentative D call TRBD2 (7 bases). The CDR3 has 13 residues. Trimming shortened V by 8 bases and J by 4 bases, and 15 bases separated the two germline ends. Germline CDR1 is MDHEN and CDR2 is SYDVKM. This CDR3 is CASDEGGTYEQYF. CDR3 nucleotides: TGTGCCAGCGATGAGGGAGGGACATACGAGCAGTACTTC. The full variable domain, with the rest looked up from reference TRBV28 and TRBJ2-7, is DVKVTQSSRYLVKRTGEKVFLECVQDMDHENMFWYRQDPGLGLRLIYFSYDVKMKEKGDIPEGYSVSREKKERFSLILESASTNQTSMYLCASDEGGTYEQYFGPGTRLTVT.

The chain couples TRBV5-1 to TRBJ1-1; 8 positions match TRBD1. The CDR3 has 14 amino acids. Germline lookup yields CDR1 SGHRS and CDR2 YFSETQ. V was clipped by 0 bases and J by 6 bases; unmatched bases: 4. Written as DNA, the CDR3 is TGCGCCAGCAGCTTGGCCCAGGGGGCAGCTGAAGCTTTCTTT. It specifies CASSLAQGAAEAFF. Using reference TRBV5-1 and TRBJ1-1 for the parts outside the CDR3, the full variable domain is KAGVTQTPRYLIKTRGQQVTLSCSPISGHRSVSWYQQTPGQGLQFLFEYFSETQRNKGNFPGRFSGRQFSNSRSEMNVSTLELGDSALYLCASSLAQGAAEAFFGQGTRLTVV.

The chain uses TRBV5-1 and TRBJ2-5, with a possible D match to TRBD1 (5 bases). Deletions cut 0 bases from V and 5 bases from J, with 8 bases between. Germline V gene lookup returns CDR1 SGHRS and CDR2 YFSETQ. The CDR3 runs to 13 residues. The CDR3 coding sequence is TGCGCCAGCAGCTTGGAGGGGTTGGAGACCCAGTACTTC. This sequence encodes CASSLEGLETQYF.

The gene calls are TRBV2 and TRBJ1-5; 11 positions match TRBD1. Germline values: CDR1 SNHLY, CDR2 FYNNEI. This CDR3 is 14 amino acids long. With V trimmed by 6 bases and J by 5 bases, 3 bases remained unmatched. CDR3 sequence: CASRGTGGDQPQHF. The CDR3 DNA is TGTGCCAGCAGAGGGACAGGGGGTGATCAGCCCCAGCATTTT.

V usage is TRBV6-6 and J usage is TRBJ1-5, with D unclear. Trimming left V 1 base short and J 9 bases short, with 13 bases between. The germline gives CDR1 MNHNY, CDR2 SVGAGI (reference sequence). CDR3 length equals 14 residues. The CDR3 region has the DNA TGTGCCAGCAGTTACTTCACTTCCGGTGGGCCCCAGCATTTT. This sequence encodes CASSYFTSGGPQHF.

This chain links TRBV7-9 with TRBJ2-2, with D maybe TRBD2 (5 bases). The CDR3 runs to 14 residues. Trimming removed 2 bases from V and 6 bases from J, with 10 bases in between. The V gene's germline CDR1 is SEHNR and CDR2 FQNEAQ (reference sequence). CDR3 loop: CASSLSGAAGELFF. The DNA for the CDR3 is TGTGCCAGCAGCTTAAGCGGAGCGGCCGGGGAGCTGTTTTTT.

This sequence joins TRBV10-3 and TRBJ1-5; 8 bases align to TRBD1. CDR1 is ENHRY, CDR2 SYGVKD, per germline. This CDR3 is built from 15 residues. The junction had 8 bases not matched to a gene; V was cut back by 5 bases and J by 5 bases. In nucleotides, the CDR3 is TGTGCCATCAGTACTGGACAGGGTTTGGATCAGCCCCAGCATTTT. Its protein is CAISTGQGLDQPQHF.

This clone occurred a few times. The gene calls are TRBV6-5 and TRBJ2-1, with 15 nucleotides matching TRBD2. The junction had 0 bases not matched to a gene; V was cut back by 4 bases and J by 2 bases. The CDR3 consists of 16 residues. The germline CDR1 and CDR2 sequences are MNHEY and SVGAGI. This CDR3 is CASSWTSGRAYNEQFF. The DNA of the CDR3 is TGTGCCAGCAGTTGGACTAGCGGGAGGGCCTACAATGAGCAGTTCTTC.

For this clone: This specimen includes other DNA sequences encoding the same CDR3. The chain combines TRBV6-5 with TRBJ2-7; perhaps TRBD2 as D (6 bases). The CDR3 runs 13 residues. Germline assignment: CDR1 MNHEY and CDR2 SVGAGI. V was clipped by 5 bases and J by 0 bases, with 8 bases between them. Here the CDR3 DNA reads TGTGCCAGCAGTAGGGAGGCCTCCTACGAGCAGTACTTC. The encoded protein is CASSREASYEQYF.

The chain carries TRBV15 and TRBJ2-3; D remains ambiguous. Germline V gene data show CDR1 as LNHNV and CDR2 as YYDKDF (reference sequence). The V and J ends lost 1 base and 6 bases respectively, with 5 bases between them. This CDR3 has 12 amino acids. The DNA of the CDR3 is TGTGCCACCAGCAGAGCTTTCGATACGCAGTATTTT. It translates to CATSRAFDTQYF.

The chain is built from TRBV6-5 and TRBJ1-1; D not resolved. The CDR3 extends over 14 amino acids. V lost 3 bases, J lost 0 bases, and 8 bases lay in between. Germline-derived CDR1 and CDR2 are MNHEY and SVGAGI. This CDR3 reads CASSYSPVNTEAFF. CDR3 sequence (DNA): TGTGCCAGCAGTTATTCTCCAGTGAACACTGAAGCTTTCTTT.

This clone came up once. The chain carries TRBV9 and TRBJ2-3, with 12 bases matching TRBD2. V dropped 4 bases and J dropped 1; count of bases not matched to a gene: 10. This CDR3 is 18 amino acids long. Germline V gene data show CDR1 as SGDLS and CDR2 as YYNGEE. In DNA form, the CDR3 reads TGTGCCAGCAGCCCCCGGGCTAGCGGGGGGGCTCGCACAGATACGCAGTATTTT. Translating gives CASSPRASGGARTDTQYF.

This chain joins TRBV6-5 and TRBJ1-1; no firm D call. The V end lost 4 bases, the J end lost 4 bases, and 10 bases lay between the germline ends. CDR1 is MNHEY, CDR2 SVGAGI, per germline. The CDR3 runs 13 residues. CDR3 nucleotides: TGTGCCAGCAGTTGGGCGTATCTCACTGAAGCTTTCTTT. Translation gives CASSWAYLTEAFF.

CDR3 protein: CASSLVGSPQETQYF. The DNA of the CDR3 is TGCGCCAGCAGCCTTGTAGGGAGCCCCCAAGAGACCCAGTACTTC. The rearrangement joins TRBV4-3 to TRBJ2-5; TRBD2 is a possible D gene (5 bases). The CDR3 has 15 residues. The V end was cut by 4 bases, the J end by 1 base, with 13 bases between. In germline, CDR1 is LGHNA, CDR2 YSLEER.

The V call is TRBV6-5, the J call TRBJ1-2, with a tentative D call TRBD1 (6 bases). Germline V lookup: CDR1 MNHEY, CDR2 SVGAGI. Trimming cost V 6 bases and J 2 bases, with 10 bases left between them. This CDR3 has 13 amino acids. The CDR3 protein is CASSRDNNYGYTF. Here the CDR3 DNA reads TGTGCCAGCAGCCGGGACAACAACTATGGCTACACCTTC.

The chain couples TRBV9 to TRBJ1-2, with 9 bases lining up with TRBD1. The J segment lost 6 bases and the V segment lost 5 bases, leaving 11 bases of the junction unmatched. Looked up from germline, CDR1 is SGDLS and CDR2 is YYNGEE. There are 15 residues in the CDR3. CDR3 residues: CASSDGWTGVNGYTF. As DNA, the CDR3 is TGTGCCAGCAGTGACGGATGGACAGGGGTCAATGGCTACACCTTC.

This clone was counted a few times. The CDR3 coding sequence is TGTGCCAGCAGTTGGGACAGGGGAAACGAGCAGTACTTC. The encoded protein is CASSWDRGNEQYF. The genes are TRBV6-5 and TRBJ2-7; 10 nucleotides agree with TRBD1. V lost 4 bases to trimming and J lost 5 bases; unmatched junction nucleotides: 2. This CDR3 comprises 13 residues. The V gene's germline CDR1 is MNHEY and CDR2 SVGAGI.

J is TRBJ2-2 and V is TRBV19, with D possibly matching TRBD2 (6 bases). V dropped 7 bases and J dropped 0 bases, with 12 bases sitting between them. The germline V gene has CDR1 LNHDA and CDR2 SQIVND (reference sequence). The CDR3 spans 15 residues. This CDR3 reads CASTGGTANTGELFF. CDR3 DNA sequence: TGTGCCAGTACAGGAGGGACCGCGAACACCGGGGAGCTGTTTTTT. The full variable domain, rest sourced from reference TRBV19 and TRBJ2-2, is DGGITQSPKYLFRKEGQNVTLSCEQNLNHDAMYWYRQDPGQGLRLIYYSQIVNDFQKGDIAEGYSVSREKKESFPLTVTSAQKNPTAFYLCASTGGTANTGELFFGEGSRLTVL.

Notes on this clone: The junction shows a germline mismatch at one end, possibly a read error. The V call is TRBV30, the J call TRBJ1-2; D not certain. CDR3 size: 11 residues. CDR1 and CDR2 from the germline V gene are GTSNPN and SVGIG (reference sequence). Here the CDR3 reads CAWSGRVFPFF. CDR3 coding DNA: TGTGCCTGGAGTGGACGGGTTTTCCCCTTCTTC.

This clone appeared once. V and J are TRBV19 and TRBJ1-2, with D maybe TRBD1 (6 bases). The V and J ends lost 4 bases and 4 bases respectively, with 10 bases between them. CDR3 length: 13 residues. Looked up from germline, CDR1 is LNHDA and CDR2 is SQIVND (reference sequence). The CDR3, as DNA: TGTGCCAGTAGTACGACAGGTTCCTATGGCTACACCTTC. Translating it yields CASSTTGSYGYTF.

This chain links TRBV5-1 with TRBJ1-4, with D perhaps matching TRBD1 (6 bases). Germline CDR1 SGHRS, CDR2 YFSETQ. Trimming took 0 bases from V and 4 from J, leaving 16 bases between them. This CDR3 is 17 amino acids long. CDR3 nucleotide sequence: TGCGCCAGCAGCTTGGCTGGGGGCGGGAGCCGTAATGAAAAACTGTTTTTT. Amino acid sequence: CASSLAGGGSRNEKLFF.

V usage is TRBV5-1 and J usage is TRBJ2-5; 7 bases agree with TRBD2. The CDR3 has 15 amino acids. V dropped 3 bases and J dropped 4; count of bases not matched to a gene: 9. Germline-derived CDR1 and CDR2 are SGHRS and YFSETQ. The CDR3 loop reads CASSSWAGTTETQYF. For the CDR3, the DNA is TGCGCCAGCAGCTCGTGGGCCGGGACTACAGAGACCCAGTACTTC.

In nucleotides, the CDR3 is TGCGCCAGCAGCTTCCTCGGGGGGTCCGGGGAAGATACGCAGTATTTT. Translating it yields CASSFLGGSGEDTQYF. The V gene is TRBV5-1, the J gene TRBJ2-3; 7 bases fit TRBD2. CDR3 size: 16 residues. Germline V gene data show CDR1 as SGHRS and CDR2 as YFSETQ. After removal of 2 bases from V and 5 bases from J, the junction contained 11 bases not matched to a gene.

The chain recombines TRBV4-3 with TRBJ2-3, with D unclear. The CDR3 totals 15 residues. CDR1 is LGHNA and CDR2 is YSLEER in the germline V gene. Trimming took off 0 bases at V and 7 bases at J, with 14 bases between the two ends. CDR3 in amino acids: CASSQDAVGLNTQYF. CDR3 coding DNA: TGCGCCAGCAGCCAAGACGCGGTTGGCCTCAATACGCAGTATTTT.